This T cell receptor (beta chain) derives from a study of T cells expressing NK-cell markers. About the research overall: All TCR beta repertoires analysed originated from sorted CD3+CD56+NKG2C+, CD3+CD56+NKG2C- and CD3+CD56-NKG2C+ T cells.

Broader study findings: Among CD8+ T cells from 5 to 7 donors, dominant NKG2C+ clonotypes accounted for roughly 1.0-7.0%.

5'RACE template switching with UMIs produced the TCR beta cDNA. Using the 5' RACE reads, TCRdb records one entry per CDR3 protein without DNA. This repertoire includes about 460,000 distinct CDR3 sequences. About this clonotype: The antigen remains unidentified.

Germline V lookup: CDR1 DFQATT, CDR2 SNEGSKA (reference sequence). CDR3 length: 15 amino acids. The sample was blood T cells: a sorted CD56 or NKG2C T cell subset, CD4+ or CD8+ T cells, or bulk PBMC T cells (not recorded which). This TCR was sampled from a woman in her fifties or sixties in good health. The gene calls are TRBV20-1 and TRBJ2-5; TCRdb gives TRBD2 as the D gene, but with no DNA this cannot be confirmed. The CDR3 protein is CSAYGLEGAQETQYF.